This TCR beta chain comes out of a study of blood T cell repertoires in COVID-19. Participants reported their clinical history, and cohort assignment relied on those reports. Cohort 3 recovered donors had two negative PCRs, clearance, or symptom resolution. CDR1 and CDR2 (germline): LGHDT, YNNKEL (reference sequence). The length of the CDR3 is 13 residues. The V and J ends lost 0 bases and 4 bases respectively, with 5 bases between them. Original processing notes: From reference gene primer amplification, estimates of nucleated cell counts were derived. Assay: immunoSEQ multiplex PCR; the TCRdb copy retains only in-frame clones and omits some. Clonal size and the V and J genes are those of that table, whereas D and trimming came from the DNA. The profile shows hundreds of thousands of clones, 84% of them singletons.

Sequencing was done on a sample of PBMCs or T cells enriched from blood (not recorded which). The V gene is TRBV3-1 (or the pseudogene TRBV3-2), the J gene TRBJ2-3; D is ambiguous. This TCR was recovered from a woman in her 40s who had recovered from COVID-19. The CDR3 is CASSQDWPDTQYF. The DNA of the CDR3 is TGTGCCAGCAGCCAAGATTGGCCAGATACGCAGTATTTT.